This record covers a single TCR beta chain. The antigen remains undetermined. CDR1 and CDR2 (germline): LNHNV, YYDKDF (reference sequence). The CDR3 is 14 amino acids. V lost 1 base to trimming and J lost 6 bases, with 9 bases between them. The data were obtained in a study of T cell responses to AZD1222 COVID-19 vaccine. Regarding the study as a whole: Sampling captured repertoires only after the peak T cell response.

The method was immunoSEQ multiplex PCR; TCRdb's version includes in-frame clones alone and lacks a portion of them. The profile covers over 150,000 clones, with about 86% appearing a single time and roughly 10% taken by the ten largest. This sequence was found in an adult who received the AZD1222 COVID-19 vaccine. The specimen was peripheral blood, collected 28 days after the second AZD1222 dose. The rearrangement links TRBV15 to TRBJ1-4; D gene uncertain. The CDR3 sequence: CATSRAGSDEKLFF. CDR3 nucleotide sequence: TGTGCCACCAGCAGAGCAGGTTCGGATGAAAAACTGTTTTTT.